Listed here are 29 T cell receptor beta chains from one sample, sequenced in a study of T cell changes during pregnancy in multiple sclerosis (dated by TCRdb to between 2019 and 2020). Libraries were constructed by the immunoSEQ multiplex PCR assay. Not all clones reach the TCRdb copy of this immuneACCESS table, which keeps in-frame sequences only. Checked studies attribute under half of the gap to unresolved V genes and leave the rest unexplained. This sample holds around 81,000 clones; over 85% were observed only once. 3.5% to 4.5% of the sample is held by the ten biggest clonotypes. The sample was peripheral blood, taken after pregnancy. These receptor sequences come from a female donor in good health, enrolled as a control in a pregnancy study.

The CDR3 here is CASSGNRGIGEQFF. The DNA for the CDR3 is TGTGCCAGCAGTGGAAACAGGGGAATCGGTGAGCAGTTCTTC. V is TRBV2 and J is TRBJ2-1, with 7 nucleotides matching TRBD1. The CDR3 sequence is 14 residues long. CDR1 and CDR2 from the germline V gene are SNHLY and FYNNEI. V gave up 4 bases and J gave up 9 bases; unmatched junction bases: 9.

The chain is built from TRBV2 and TRBJ2-1; 8 bases line up with TRBD2. V gave up 4 bases and J gave up 6 bases; unmatched junction bases: 5. Germline loops: CDR1 SNHLY, CDR2 FYNNEI. The CDR3 sequence is 14 residues long. The CDR3 spells CASSVSGNFNEQFF. The DNA of the CDR3 is TGTGCCAGCAGTGTTAGCGGGAACTTCAATGAGCAGTTCTTC.

V and J are TRBV27 and TRBJ2-1; a possible D gene is TRBD2 (5 bases). This CDR3 spans 16 amino acids. The V gene's germline CDR1 is MNHEY and CDR2 SMNVEV (reference sequence). Trimming removed 6 bases at V and 0 bases at J, with 15 bases between. The CDR3 is CASSPYERSSYNEQFF. DNA for the CDR3: TGTGCCAGCAGCCCCTACGAGCGGAGCTCCTACAATGAGCAGTTCTTC.

The V call is TRBV30, the J call TRBJ2-3, with 8 nucleotides matching TRBD2. Germline CDR1 GTSNPN, CDR2 SVGIG (reference sequence). J lost 2 bases, V lost 5 bases, and 3 bases had no gene match. There are 13 residues in the CDR3. The CDR3 region is CAWERETTDTQYF. For the CDR3, the DNA is TGTGCCTGGGAGCGGGAGACCACAGATACGCAGTATTTT.

V gene TRBV27 combines with J gene TRBJ1-2, with 10 positions matching TRBD1. This CDR3 spans 13 amino acids. V dropped 5 bases and J dropped 8; count of bases not matched to a gene: 5. Germline V lookup: CDR1 MNHEY, CDR2 SMNVEV (reference sequence). The CDR3 bases are TGTGCCAGCAGTCGACAGGGGGCGGGGGGCTACACCTTC. Its protein is CASSRQGAGGYTF.

This chain uses TRBV23-1 with TRBJ1-1; 8 nucleotides align to TRBD1. TRBV23-1 counts as an open reading frame of uncertain function. Losses at the gene ends were 4 bases for V and 1 base for J; bases not matched to a gene: 8. The CDR3 covers 16 residues. The CDR3 here is CASSRRGRGGNTEAFF. The CDR3 DNA is TGCGCCAGCAGTCGCAGGGGGCGCGGGGGGAACACTGAAGCTTTCTTT.

This rearrangement joins TRBV4-1 to TRBJ1-2, with D perhaps matching TRBD1 (5 bases). CDR1 MGHRA and CDR2 YSYEKL come from the germline V gene. The CDR3 is 18 amino acids. Trimming took 0 bases from V and 4 from J, leaving 21 bases between them. The CDR3 region has the DNA TGCGCCAGCAGCCAAGAGGTGGGCCCAGGTCAGGGAAGCTATGGCTACACCTTC. Translation gives CASSQEVGPGQGSYGYTF.

The gene calls are TRBV27 and TRBJ2-7, with TRBD1 as a possible D gene (5 bases). The CDR3 is 15 amino acids. Germline assignment: CDR1 MNHEY and CDR2 SMNVEV (reference sequence). The ends were cut back, 6 bases at V and 7 bases at J, with 22 bases in the middle. The CDR3 here is CASRFLGLDSREQYF. The CDR3 DNA reads TGTGCCAGCAGGTTTTTGGGGCTAGACTCCAGGGAGCAGTACTTC.

The V gene is TRBV4-3, the J gene TRBJ2-1; TRBD2 aligns across 10 bases. Per germline, CDR1 LGHNA and CDR2 YSLEER. J was trimmed by 6 bases and V by 3 bases; bases with no gene match: 8. This CDR3 region has 16 residues. CDR3 region: CASSQGLWTSGNEQFF. DNA for the CDR3: TGCGCCAGCAGCCAGGGTCTTTGGACTAGCGGCAATGAGCAGTTCTTC.

This clone was detected only once. The chain recombines TRBV18 with TRBJ2-7, with D possibly TRBD2 on 5 matching bases. Trimming cost V 1 base and J 5 bases, with 15 bases left between them. Germline CDR1 and CDR2: KGHSH and LQKENI. The CDR3 has 15 residues. DNA of the CDR3: TGTGCCAGCTCACCACGTTTACCGGGGTCGAACGAGCAGTACTTC. As protein: CASSPRLPGSNEQYF. Full variable domain (rest looked up from reference TRBV18 and TRBJ2-7): NAGVMQNPRHLVRRRGQEARLRCSPMKGHSHVYWYRQLPEEGLKFMVYLQKENIIDESGMPKERFSAEFPKEGPSILRIQQVVRGDSAAYFCASSPRLPGSNEQYFGPGTRLTVT.

The J gene is TRBJ1-5, the V gene TRBV4-1; TRBD1 matches at 8 bases. The ends lost 3 bases at V and 6 bases at J; junction bases unmatched: 7. There are 15 residues in the CDR3. Per the germline V gene, CDR1 is MGHRA and CDR2 is YSYEKL. CDR3 in amino acids: CASSHSGQGVQPQHF. In DNA form, the CDR3 reads TGCGCCAGCAGCCACTCCGGACAGGGAGTTCAGCCCCAGCATTTT.

V usage is TRBV7-2 and J usage is TRBJ2-1, with TRBD2 matching 11 bases. V dropped 0 bases and J dropped 5; count of bases not matched to a gene: 0. CDR1 is SGHTA, CDR2 FQGNSA, per germline. This CDR3 spans 15 amino acids. CDR3 bases: TGTGCCAGCAGCTTAGCACTAGCGGGGGACAATGAGCAGTTCTTC. Amino acid sequence: CASSLALAGDNEQFF.

The chain recombines TRBV28 with TRBJ1-3, with no clear D. Germline V gene data show CDR1 as MDHEN and CDR2 as SYDVKM. The CDR3 extends over 13 amino acids. Trimming took off 2 bases at V and 4 bases at J, with 6 bases between the two ends. The CDR3 region is CASSLPGGNTIYF. In nucleotides, the CDR3 is TGTGCCAGCAGTTTACCGGGGGGAAACACCATATATTTT.

The rearrangement links TRBV27 to TRBJ2-7; D unclear. V was clipped by 3 bases and J by 2 bases, with 17 bases between them. Germline V CDR1 and CDR2: MNHEY, SMNVEV (reference sequence). This CDR3 contains 16 residues. CDR3 nucleotide sequence: TGTGCCAGCAGTTTCGGCGGAATACCCCCCACCTACGAGCAGTACTTC. Encoded protein: CASSFGGIPPTYEQYF.

The chain joins TRBV7-2 to TRBJ2-7; no firm D call. In germline, CDR1 is SGHTA, CDR2 FQGNSA. Trimming left V 4 bases short and J 0 bases short, with 10 bases between. The CDR3 runs to 14 residues. The CDR3 sequence: CASSSLRSSYEQYF. As DNA, the CDR3 is TGTGCCAGCAGCTCTCTTCGGAGCTCCTACGAGCAGTACTTC.

This clone was seen a single time. The rearrangement uses TRBV5-1 and TRBJ2-7; maybe TRBD2 (5 bases). The CDR3 is 17 amino acids. The germline gives CDR1 SGHRS, CDR2 YFSETQ. V was shortened by 5 bases and J by 0 bases, with 21 bases between the two germline ends. The DNA of the CDR3 is TGCGCCAGCAGAAGCGAGAGAGGGTCTAGCTCCTCCTACGAGCAGTACTTC. Encoded protein: CASRSERGSSSSYEQYF.

The gene calls are TRBV7-2 and TRBJ1-4, with 9 bases aligning to TRBD1. Germline CDR1 reads SGHTA; CDR2 reads FQGNSA. The CDR3 has 16 amino acids. V was clipped by 2 bases and J by 2 bases; unmatched bases: 3. The CDR3: CASSLITGGTNEKLFF. The CDR3 bases are TGTGCCAGCAGCTTAATCACAGGGGGCACTAATGAAAAACTGTTTTTT.

This chain links TRBV29-1 with TRBJ2-1; weak D call: TRBD2 (6 bases). The V gene's germline CDR1 is SQVTM and CDR2 ANQGSEA. With 1 base removed from V and 5 bases from J, the gap between germline ends came to 9 bases. The CDR3 loop spans 13 amino acids. The CDR3: CSVEGRANNEQFF. In DNA, the CDR3 is TGCAGCGTTGAAGGGAGGGCCAACAATGAGCAGTTCTTC.

The gene calls are TRBV4-2 and TRBJ1-2, with D possibly being TRBD1 (6 bases). This CDR3 has 13 amino acids. V lost 0 bases and J 8 bases, leaving 10 bases between the germline ends. Germline lookup yields CDR1 LGHNA and CDR2 YNFKEQ. The CDR3 region is CASSQEQGEGYTF. CDR3 nucleotides: TGTGCCAGCAGCCAAGAACAGGGAGAGGGCTACACCTTC.

The sample holds one count of this clone. The V and J genes are TRBV6-1 and TRBJ1-1, with 7 bases fitting TRBD1. The CDR3 runs 13 residues. CDR1 and CDR2 (germline): MNHNS, SASEGT. V lost 7 bases, J lost 2 bases, and 4 bases stayed unmatched. CDR3 nucleotide sequence: TGTGCCAGCACAGACAGGGTTAACACTGAAGCTTTCTTT. This codes for CASTDRVNTEAFF.

To note about this clone: A read error may account for a junction end that differs from germline. This chain uses TRBV5-6 with TRBJ2-3, with D tentatively TRBD1 (6 bases). This CDR3 is built from 13 residues. Germline CDR1 reads SGHDT; CDR2 reads YYEEEE. The CDR3 loop reads CASSARGTDTQYF. The CDR3 nucleotides are TGTGCCAGCAGCGCCAGGGGCACGGATACGCAGTATTTT.

This sequence joins TRBV25-1 and TRBJ2-5; 8 bases map to TRBD1. The CDR3 contains 13 residues. Per germline, CDR1 MGHDK and CDR2 SYGVNS. The V gene end was trimmed by 2 bases and the J gene end by 4 bases; junction bases not matched to a gene: 0. Here the CDR3 DNA reads TGTGCCAGCAGTGAAACAGGGGGAGAGACCCAGTACTTC. It codes for CASSETGGETQYF.

The chain joins TRBV5-1 to TRBJ1-1; D unclear. Between the trimmed V and J ends, which lost 3 bases and 5 bases, there was a span of 14 bases. Germline V lookup: CDR1 SGHRS, CDR2 YFSETQ. There are 14 residues in the CDR3. Written as DNA, the CDR3 is TGCGCCAGCAGCTCTGGGATCGGAGGAACTGAAGCTTTCTTT. It yields the protein CASSSGIGGTEAFF.

The J gene is TRBJ1-1, the V gene TRBV28; the D gene is possibly TRBD1 (5 bases). CDR3 length: 14 residues. Germline lookup yields CDR1 MDHEN and CDR2 SYDVKM. Trimming stripped 2 bases from V and 5 bases from J, with 12 bases between. CDR3 bases: TGTGCCAGCAGTTTACCGAAGGGGTGGACTGAAGCTTTCTTT. Its translation is CASSLPKGWTEAFF.

The gene calls are TRBV5-1 and TRBJ2-7; TRBD2 matches at 15 bases. This CDR3 spans 18 amino acids. After removal of 0 bases from V and 4 bases from J, the junction contained 8 bases not matched to a gene. Germline-derived CDR1 and CDR2 are SGHRS and YFSETQ. CDR3: CASSLGTSGRAVNYEQYF. The CDR3 DNA sequence: TGCGCCAGCAGCTTGGGGACTAGCGGGAGGGCCGTTAATTACGAGCAGTACTTC.

The rearrangement uses TRBV5-1 and TRBJ2-3, with no clear D. With 0 bases removed from V and 4 bases from J, the gap between germline ends came to 9 bases. CDR3 length: 14 residues. Germline CDR1 and CDR2: SGHRS and YFSETQ. CDR3 DNA: TGCGCCAGCAGCTTGGCCCCAGAGGCAGATACGCAGTATTTT. This translates into CASSLAPEADTQYF.

This chain joins TRBV7-2 and TRBJ2-1; TRBD1 matches at 9 bases. CDR1 SGHTA and CDR2 FQGNSA come from the germline V gene. The CDR3 has 16 amino acids. Trimming took 7 bases from V and 1 from J; bases not matched to a gene: 8. The CDR3 DNA reads TGTGCCAGCAACGCCCTGGACAGGGGTTCCTACAATGAGCAGTTCTTC. This sequence encodes CASNALDRGSYNEQFF.

This sequence joins TRBV5-1 and TRBJ2-2; 10 nucleotides match TRBD1. Germline CDR1 is SGHRS and CDR2 is YFSETQ. Unmatched junction bases numbered 6, after V lost 2 bases and J lost 5 bases. The CDR3 length is 16 residues. As DNA, the CDR3 is TGCGCCAGCAGCTTCCTCGACAGGGGGCCAACCGGGGAGCTGTTTTTT. It encodes CASSFLDRGPTGELFF.

This rearrangement joins TRBV11-2 to TRBJ2-1, with D possibly being TRBD1 (5 bases). Germline V gene sequence: CDR1 SGHAT, CDR2 FQNNGV. The CDR3 extends over 11 amino acids. V lost 7 bases and J 10 bases, leaving 11 bases between the germline ends. CDR3 in amino acids: CASTHPGEQFF. The CDR3 region has the DNA TGTGCCAGCACCCATCCAGGGGAGCAGTTCTTC.